Many counts were recorded for the clone carrying this T cell receptor beta chain. Its antigen remains unknown. TCRdb reprocessed the 5' RACE reads via MiXCR and lists one record per CDR3 protein. The sample lists 150,000 or so distinct CDR3 sequences, 3% to 4% occurring once. The source of the sample is a study of identical twins. Per germline, CDR1 SGHAT and CDR2 FQNNGV. V lost 0 bases to trimming and J lost 4 bases, with 13 bases between them. The CDR3 has 16 residues. Findings and limits, study-wide: The degree of excess twin sharing was weaker in beta out-of-frame sequences.

The chain has TRBV11-2 and TRBJ2-1, with a possible D match to TRBD2 (6 bases). The source is a man aged 18 to 29 in good health. Sequencing used memory T cells sorted from blood. The CDR3 spells CASSLERDLKYNEQFF. The CDR3 bases are TGTGCCAGCAGCTTAGAGAGGGACTTGAAATACAATGAGCAGTTCTTC.